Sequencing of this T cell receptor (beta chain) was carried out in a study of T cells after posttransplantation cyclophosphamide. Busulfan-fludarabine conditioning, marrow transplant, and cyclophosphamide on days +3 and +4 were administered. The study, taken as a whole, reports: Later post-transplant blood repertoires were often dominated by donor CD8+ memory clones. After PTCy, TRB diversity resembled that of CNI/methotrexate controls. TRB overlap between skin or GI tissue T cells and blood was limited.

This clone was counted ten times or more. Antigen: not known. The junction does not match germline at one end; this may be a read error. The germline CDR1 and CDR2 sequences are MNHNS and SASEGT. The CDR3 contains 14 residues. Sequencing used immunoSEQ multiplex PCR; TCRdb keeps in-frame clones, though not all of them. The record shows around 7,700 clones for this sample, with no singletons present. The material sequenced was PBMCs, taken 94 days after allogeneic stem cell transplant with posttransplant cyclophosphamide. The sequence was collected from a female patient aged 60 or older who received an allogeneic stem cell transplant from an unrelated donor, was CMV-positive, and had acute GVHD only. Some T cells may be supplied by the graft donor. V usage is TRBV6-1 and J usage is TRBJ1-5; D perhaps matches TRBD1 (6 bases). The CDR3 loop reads CGSAPTGSNQPQHF. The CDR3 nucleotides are TGTGGCAGCGCACCTACAGGGAGCAATCAGCCCCAGCATTTT.